Below are 29 T cell receptor beta chains sequenced from a single sample in a study of T cell clones after liver transplantation. This table comes from immunoSEQ multiplex PCR, and its TCRdb copy is limited to in-frame clones, with some not included. The sample holds approximately 55,000 clones, roughly 70% seen once. The sample in question was CD4+ T cells from blood, obtained roughly 55 months after liver transplant. Every receptor here comes from a human patient who received a liver transplant. The graft donor may account for some of the T cells.

The chain's CDR3 is CATSRDRSATEQYF. The CDR3, as DNA: TGTGCCACCAGCAGAGATCGATCCGCTACGGAGCAGTACTTC. The chain uses TRBV15 and TRBJ2-7; no reliable D call. The CDR3 spans 14 residues. In germline, CDR1 is LNHNV, CDR2 YYDKDF (reference sequence). Trimming pared 0 bases from V and 7 bases from J, leaving 13 bases between.

V is TRBV28 and J is TRBJ1-5; D possibly corresponds to TRBD1 (5 bases). Germline CDR1 is MDHEN and CDR2 is SYDVKM. V lost 4 bases and J 1 base, leaving 8 bases between the germline ends. The CDR3 is 14 amino acids. CDR3 in DNA: TGTGCCAGCAGTTACACAGGAAGCAATCAGCCCCAGCATTTT. It is translated as CASSYTGSNQPQHF.

This clone showed up just a few times. Additional DNA sequences in this sample encode the identical CDR3. The chain combines TRBV7-9 with TRBJ1-2; D unresolved. Germline loops: CDR1 SEHNR, CDR2 FQNEAQ (reference sequence). Trimming removed 3 bases from V and 4 bases from J, with 6 bases in between. The CDR3 consists of 12 residues. CDR3 sequence: CASSFGSYGYTF. Written as DNA, the CDR3 is TGTGCCAGCAGCTTTGGGTCCTATGGCTACACCTTC.

The chain joins TRBV18 to TRBJ1-2, with 7 bases identical to TRBD1. V lost 3 bases to trimming and J lost 7 bases; unmatched junction nucleotides: 5. This CDR3 comprises 13 residues. Germline CDR1 and CDR2: KGHSH and LQKENI. The CDR3 sequence: CASSPGEGAGYTF. CDR3 DNA: TGTGCCAGCTCACCGGGTGAGGGGGCTGGCTACACCTTC.

The sample holds a few counts of this clone. This sequence joins TRBV5-1 and TRBJ2-7; TRBD2 is a possible D gene (5 bases). CDR3 length: 13 amino acids. The germline gives CDR1 SGHRS, CDR2 YFSETQ. Trimming shortened V by 2 bases and J by 3 bases, and 9 bases separated the two germline ends. The CDR3 region has the DNA TGCGCCAGCAGCTTTTACGGGGTCTACGAGCAGTACTTC. As protein: CASSFYGVYEQYF.

The chain has TRBV7-9 and TRBJ2-7; 8 bases match TRBD1. Germline CDR1 and CDR2: SEHNR and FQNEAQ (reference sequence). The CDR3 runs 14 residues. With 5 bases clipped from V and 7 bases from J, the junction kept 10 bases outside the gene matches. The CDR3: CASSRTDGTGEQYF. In DNA, the CDR3 is TGTGCCAGCAGCAGAACCGACGGGACAGGAGAGCAGTACTTC.

The rearrangement uses TRBV5-1 and TRBJ2-7; 7 nucleotides align to TRBD1. CDR3 length equals 15 residues. Germline-derived CDR1 and CDR2 are SGHRS and YFSETQ. With 3 bases clipped from V and 3 bases from J, the junction kept 9 bases outside the gene matches. In DNA, the CDR3 is TGCGCCAGCAGCTCGACAGGGTTAGTAAACTACGAGCAGTACTTC. Amino acids: CASSSTGLVNYEQYF.

This clone was counted only a few times. V gene TRBV2 combines with J gene TRBJ1-5; 7 bases fit TRBD1. Per germline, CDR1 SNHLY and CDR2 FYNNEI. The CDR3 loop spans 14 amino acids. The junction had 9 bases not matched to a gene; V was cut back by 8 bases and J by 5 bases. The CDR3 coding sequence is TGTGCCAGCGAGAGACAGGGTGCAGATCAGCCCCAGCATTTT. Translated: CASERQGADQPQHF.

The chain joins TRBV7-8 to TRBJ1-2; D is ambiguous. Germline V gene data show CDR1 as SGHVS and CDR2 as FQNEAQ. V lost 1 base and J lost 8, with 11 bases in between. The CDR3 length is 13 residues. CDR3 sequence (DNA): TGTGCCAGCAGCTTAGGGGGATTAGAGGGCTACACCTTC. It codes for CASSLGGLEGYTF.

A remark on this clone: Germline is not matched at one junction end, which may reflect a read error. This chain joins TRBV7-7 and TRBJ2-5; 15 bases align to TRBD2. The germline V gene has CDR1 SSHAT and CDR2 FNYEAQ (reference sequence). The CDR3 sequence is 15 residues long. As DNA, the CDR3 is TGTGCTAGCAGCTCCGGACTAGCGGGGGGGGAGACCCAGTACTTC. Translating it yields CASSSGLAGGETQYF. Combining the CDR3 with reference TRBV7-7 and TRBJ2-5 gives the whole variable domain GAGVSQSPRYKVTKRGQDVTLRCDPISSHATLYWYQQALGQGPEFLTYFNYEAQPDKSGLPSDRFSAERPEGSISTLTIQRTEQRDSAMYRCASSSGLAGGETQYFGPGTRLLVL.

The V and J genes are TRBV9 and TRBJ2-3; 8 bases agree with TRBD2. The J segment lost 2 bases and the V segment lost 7 bases, leaving 3 bases of the junction unmatched. Germline CDR1 is SGDLS and CDR2 is YYNGEE. The CDR3 runs 13 residues. CDR3 protein: CASAGGATDTQYF. The CDR3 region has the DNA TGTGCCAGCGCCGGGGGGGCCACAGATACGCAGTATTTT.

The chain joins TRBV6-1 to TRBJ1-2; unclear D gene. The CDR3 runs 15 residues. Germline V CDR1 and CDR2: MNHNS, SASEGT. V dropped 6 bases and J dropped 3 bases, with 17 bases sitting between them. The CDR3 DNA is TGTGCCAGCAGCTTTCGCCGGGTAGAGGACTATGGCTACACCTTC. It is translated as CASSFRRVEDYGYTF.

The chain uses TRBV7-9 and TRBJ1-1, with D hard to call. The ends were cut back, 6 bases at V and 4 bases at J, with 18 bases in the middle. Germline V gene sequence: CDR1 SEHNR, CDR2 FQNEAQ (reference sequence). The CDR3 spans 15 residues. Written as DNA, the CDR3 is TGTGCCAGCAGTCATCAGACCGCTACAATCACTGAAGCTTTCTTT. Translating it yields CASSHQTATITEAFF.

The chain links TRBV25-1 to TRBJ1-3; 8 nucleotides line up with TRBD1. The trim removed 4 bases at V and 4 bases at J, leaving 3 bases unmatched. The germline CDR1 and CDR2 sequences are MGHDK and SYGVNS. This CDR3 region has 14 residues. This chain's CDR3 is CASSGTGRGNTIYF. Here the CDR3 DNA reads TGTGCCAGCAGTGGGACAGGGAGGGGAAACACCATATATTTT.

The chain is built from TRBV28 and TRBJ1-3; D is unclear. The CDR3 spans 20 residues. Trimming took off 0 bases at V and 0 bases at J, with 21 bases between the two ends. The germline CDR1 and CDR2 sequences are MDHEN and SYDVKM. CDR3 in amino acids: CASSLWGIGKGHSSGNTIYF. The CDR3 region has the DNA TGTGCCAGCAGTTTATGGGGAATTGGGAAGGGCCATAGCTCTGGAAACACCATATATTTT.

This clone was seen a handful of times. The junction departs from the called germline gene at one end, perhaps through a read error. This sequence joins TRBV6-1 and TRBJ2-1, with D perhaps TRBD1 (8 bases). Germline assignment: CDR1 MNHNS and CDR2 SASEGT. This CDR3 region has 15 residues. For the CDR3, the DNA is TGTGCCAGCACTGAACAGGGGGGGCCTTACAATGAGCAGTTCTTC. The encoded protein is CASTEQGGPYNEQFF.

In its sample, this clone was seen a few times. This rearrangement joins TRBV6-1 to TRBJ1-1; D is uncertain. Germline-derived CDR1 and CDR2 are MNHNS and SASEGT. The germline V and J ends were trimmed by 8 bases and 0 bases, with 4 bases remaining between them. The CDR3 consists of 11 residues. The CDR3 coding sequence is TGTGCCAGCGTTATGAACACTGAAGCTTTCTTT. Amino acids: CASVMNTEAFF.

This chain links TRBV11-3 with TRBJ2-1; D uncertain. CDR3 length: 16 amino acids. V lost 1 base and J 1 base, leaving 11 bases between the germline ends. Per the germline V gene, CDR1 is SGHNT and CDR2 is YENEEA. The CDR3 DNA follows: TGTGCCAGCAGCTTAGTGGGTCCCCCTTCCTACAATGAGCAGTTCTTC. Its protein is CASSLVGPPSYNEQFF.

The rearrangement uses TRBV7-9 and TRBJ1-1; the D is unclear. CDR1 SEHNR and CDR2 FQNEAQ come from the germline V gene (reference sequence). The CDR3 extends over 13 amino acids. Trimming pared 4 bases from V and 8 bases from J, leaving 14 bases between. CDR3 in amino acids: CASSSRTRLEAFF. The CDR3 DNA follows: TGTGCCAGCAGCTCCAGGACCAGGTTAGAAGCTTTCTTT. Together with reference TRBV7-9 and TRBJ1-1, the CDR3 gives the full variable domain: DTGVSQNPRHKITKRGQNVTFRCDPISEHNRLYWYRQTLGQGPEFLTYFQNEAQLEKSRLLSDRFSAERPKGSFSTLEIQRTEQGDSAMYLCASSSRTRLEAFFGQGTRLTVV.

A few counts support this clone. The chain recombines TRBV2 with TRBJ1-5; TRBD1 is a possible D gene (5 bases). V was pared by 3 bases and J by 3 bases, with 15 bases between. The CDR3 has 16 amino acids. Germline values: CDR1 SNHLY, CDR2 FYNNEI. In nucleotides, the CDR3 is TGTGCCAGCAGTGACTACCCACAGGTACACAATCAGCCCCAGCATTTT. Translated, it gives CASSDYPQVHNQPQHF.

This clone was seen only a few times. This sequence joins TRBV6-6 and TRBJ2-1, with D perhaps TRBD1 or TRBD2 (6 bases each). Trimming cost V 6 bases and J 0 bases, with 9 bases left between them. Germline values: CDR1 MNHNY, CDR2 SVGAGI (reference sequence). The CDR3 contains 14 residues. CDR3 coding DNA: TGTGCCAGCAGAGGGGGGATCTCCTACAATGAGCAGTTCTTC. Its translation is CASRGGISYNEQFF.

The chain joins TRBV6-1 to TRBJ2-6; unclear D gene. The germline V gene has CDR1 MNHNS and CDR2 SASEGT. V gave up 9 bases and J gave up 0 bases, with 12 bases separating them. This CDR3 is built from 15 residues. CDR3 sequence (DNA): TGTGCCAGTAATACCCCGCTCTCTGGGGCCAACGTCCTGACTTTC. Protein product: CASNTPLSGANVLTF.

The chain links TRBV11-1 to TRBJ2-3, with D perhaps matching TRBD1 or TRBD2 (5 bases each). Germline V gene sequence: CDR1 SGHAT, CDR2 FQDESV (reference sequence). Deletions cut 4 bases from V and 2 bases from J, with 13 bases between. There are 15 residues in the CDR3. The CDR3 bases are TGTGCCAGCAGCTCCCGGGGCACCTCCACAGATACGCAGTATTTT. As protein: CASSSRGTSTDTQYF.

This chain connects TRBV18 to TRBJ1-1; a weak D match, TRBD1 (6 bases). The germline V gene encodes CDR1 KGHSH and CDR2 LQKENI. With 1 base removed from V and 3 bases from J, the gap between germline ends came to 9 bases. The CDR3 is made up of 14 amino acids. CDR3 amino acids: CASSPRRGDTEAFF. Written as DNA, the CDR3 is TGTGCCAGCTCACCACGCAGGGGAGACACTGAAGCTTTCTTT.

The chain uses TRBV4-1 and TRBJ1-2, with 7 positions matching TRBD1. The germline gives CDR1 MGHRA, CDR2 YSYEKL. Germline trimming cut 1 base from V and 2 bases from J; bases unmatched to any gene: 10. CDR3 length: 17 amino acids. The CDR3 coding sequence is TGCGCCAGCAGCCAAGTCTCGCTAGGGGGCGCAAACTATGGCTACACCTTC. Amino acid sequence: CASSQVSLGGANYGYTF.

The chain is built from TRBV4-1 and TRBJ2-3; D may be TRBD1 or TRBD2 (6 bases each). The CDR3 is 17 residues long. Looked up from germline, CDR1 is MGHRA and CDR2 is YSYEKL. Between the trimmed V and J ends, which lost 2 bases and 2 bases, there was a span of 17 bases. The CDR3 sequence is CASSQPTGGGFTDTQYF. CDR3 nucleotide sequence: TGCGCCAGCAGCCAACCTACCGGGGGCGGGTTCACAGATACGCAGTATTTT.

V usage is TRBV11-2 and J usage is TRBJ1-1, with no clear D. Germline CDR1 and CDR2: SGHAT and FQNNGV. The length of the CDR3 is 12 residues. Trimming removed 4 bases at V and 2 bases at J, with 5 bases between. The CDR3 region is CASSWVNTEAFF. Here the CDR3 DNA reads TGTGCCAGCAGCTGGGTAAACACTGAAGCTTTCTTT. Looking up the rest from reference TRBV11-2 and TRBJ1-1 gives the full variable domain: EAGVAQSPRYKIIEKRQSVAFWCNPISGHATLYWYQQILGQGPKLLIQFQNNGVVDDSQLPKDRFSAERLKGVDSTLKIQPAKLEDSAVYLCASSWVNTEAFFGQGTRLTVV.

This clone was seen a handful of times. This chain links TRBV2 with TRBJ2-5; D gene unclear. With 4 bases removed from V and 2 bases from J, the gap between germline ends came to 8 bases. The V gene's germline CDR1 is SNHLY and CDR2 FYNNEI. The CDR3 length is 13 residues. CDR3 protein: CASSAKEQETQYF. CDR3 nucleotides: TGTGCCAGCAGTGCAAAGGAACAAGAGACCCAGTACTTC.

V and J are TRBV19 and TRBJ2-3, with D tentatively TRBD1 or TRBD2 (5 bases each). V was pared by 5 bases and J by 4 bases, with 13 bases between. Germline assignment: CDR1 LNHDA and CDR2 SQIVND (reference sequence). This CDR3 comprises 14 residues. DNA for the CDR3: TGTGCCAGTAGTTCACGGGGACCCCCAGATACGCAGTATTTT. Translating gives CASSSRGPPDTQYF.